Below, one T cell receptor (beta chain) is given with its context. One end of the junction does not line up with germline, which may come from a read error. This sample is drawn from a study of STAT5B mutations in CD4+ large granular lymphocyte leukemia. Control samples were healthy donors' buffy coats. The protocol was immunoSEQ multiplex PCR, while the TCRdb copy is restricted to in-frame clones and leaves out a portion. This table holds more than 30,000 clones, approximately 91% found once. The CDR3 is 19 residues long. Germline loops: CDR1 SNHLY, CDR2 FYNNEI. The sequence was obtained from a human donor in good health. The sample comprised CD4+ T cells from blood buffy coats. The chain links TRBV2 to TRBJ2-3; 12 bases agree with TRBD1. The CDR3 sequence is CASSEDPGQGARYTDTQYF. CDR3 bases: TGTGCCAGCAGCGAAGATCCGGGACAGGGGGCGAGATACACAGATACGCAGTATTTT. The variable domain in full, with the rest retrieved from reference TRBV2 and TRBJ2-3, is EPEVTQTPSHQVTQMGQEVILRCVPISNHLYFYWYRQILGQKVEFLVSFYNNEISEKSEIFDDQFSVERPDGSNFTLKIRSTKLEDSAMYFCASSEDPGQGARYTDTQYFGPGTRLTVL.